The T cell receptor beta chain under discussion was sequenced for a study of prognosis after radiotherapy for stage I lung cancer. This clonotype was seen at least ten times. The study amplified the TCR beta CDR3 region from genomic DNA. This amplification was carried out by two rounds of multiplex PCR. It was primers specific to each TRBV and TRBJ gene that first-round PCR used. The second PCR round used universal primers. TCRdb re-called the multiplex PCR reads with MiXCR, one entry per CDR3 protein. The sample contains over 50,000 distinct CDR3 sequences, roughly 36% of which appear only once. Trimming removed 4 bases at V and 4 bases at J, with 10 bases between. Germline CDR1 reads KGHDR; CDR2 reads SFDVKD. The CDR3 sequence is 15 residues long.

The sample in question was PBMCs, obtained before or after stereotactic body radiation therapy (not recorded which). V is TRBV24-1 and J is TRBJ2-6; the D gene is possibly TRBD1 (6 bases). The sequence derives from a donor over 45 with non-small cell lung cancer. This CDR3 reads CATSDDRRGANVLTF. CDR3 nucleotide sequence: TGTGCCACCAGTGACGACAGGCGGGGGGCCAACGTCCTGACTTTC.